The TCR beta chain under discussion was sequenced for a study of blood T cell repertoires in COVID-19 (TCRdb year 2020). For the wider study: Collaborator samples came from the United States, Italy and Spain and covered acute and convalescent phases of COVID-19. The prospective study material was composed of cDNA or gDNA derived from T cells, B-cell-depleted T cells, or PBMCs. The dataset comprised deeply sampled blood TCRbeta repertoires from subjects exposed to, actively infected with, or recovered from COVID-19. The repertoires were released in a freely available public database meant as a resource for research on the immune response to SARS-CoV-2. The samples were drawn from two sources: the first 160 participants of the ongoing ImmuneRACE study, and about 1,300 subjects contributed by 6 global collaborators. The sample metadata nearly always contained a de-identified subject ID, COVID-19 status, age in years and sex. Where HLA class I and class II types were available, the types were taken from metadata supplied by the sample provider, not from assay-based typing. On the study overall, not on this receptor specifically: How much clinical and demographic metadata was included differed by source and by participant, and the metadata was provided uncurated.

As for this clone: Its antigen is still unknown. No base quality information exists; no much larger clone differs at one position.

The immunoSEQ Assay, a bias-controlled multiplex PCR, was used to amplify TCRbeta CDR3 regions from genomic DNA. The authors' analysis ran thus. The number of nucleated cells in each sample was estimated by amplification of reference gene primers within the assay. To quantify the absolute abundance of each unique TCRbeta CDR3 rearrangement, sequence reads were collapsed and filtered. For each sample, productive Simpson clonality was calculated as the square root of Simpson's diversity index across productive rearrangements. Imported from immuneACCESS, the table was reduced by TCRdb to in-frame sequences with V and J called. These copies leave out some clones; in studies compared against another copy, an unresolved V gene accounts for under half, and the cause of the remainder is not known. V and J calls and clone size are those listed in that table; D and trimming were worked out from the DNA. For this sample there are about 190,000 clones; around nine tenths appear just once. The leading ten clones occupy 5% to 7.5% of the sample.

The germline V gene supplies CDR1 ENHRY and CDR2 SYGVKD. From the cysteine up to the phenylalanine, the CDR3 has a length of 18 residues. Kept here is only the CDR3 DNA, which spans 54 bases and is read in frame from base 1. Germline trimming amounts to 7 bases on V and 0 bases on J, with 12 as the count of junction bases outside the gene matches. A second Seattle source provided samples from volunteer blood donors who had recovered from COVID-19. Whole blood was collected in K2EDTA tubes by collaborating institutions according to the institutions' own protocols. For TCRbeta analysis, collaborators shipped samples in one of three forms: frozen whole blood, isolated PBMCs, or DNA extracted from either of those sample types.

Sequencing input: peripheral blood. The chain employs TRBV10-3 and TRBJ1-1; TRBD1 lines up with 12 middle nucleotides. The origin of this receptor is a woman between 35 and 50 years old who had recovered from COVID-19. The CDR3 reads as follows: CAINTGTGGVGVNTEAFF. The sequenced DNA is TGTGCCATCAATACCGGGACAGGGGGCGTTGGGGTGAACACTGAAGCTTTCTTT.